The 18 T cell receptor beta chains below were found in one sample sequenced in a study of blood T cell repertoires in COVID-19. Sequencing used immunoSEQ multiplex PCR; TCRdb keeps in-frame clones, though not all of them. The sample yields 140,000 to 150,000 clones, 75% to 85% seen once. The sequenced sample consisted of peripheral blood. The receptors derive from a man aged 70 or older who had recovered from COVID-19.

This chain connects TRBV28 to TRBJ1-5, with 8 nucleotides matching TRBD1. The CDR3 extends over 14 amino acids. Per germline, CDR1 MDHEN and CDR2 SYDVKM. V shed 3 bases and J 2 bases; nucleotides not matched to a gene: 0. This chain's CDR3 is CASSLTGGNQPQHF. As DNA, the CDR3 is TGTGCCAGCAGTTTGACAGGGGGCAATCAGCCCCAGCATTTT.

The rearrangement joins TRBV18 to TRBJ1-1; 7 bases are shared with TRBD1. The ends lost 3 bases at V and 5 bases at J; junction bases unmatched: 3. The CDR3 consists of 13 residues. Germline-derived CDR1 and CDR2 are KGHSH and LQKENI. The CDR3 here is CASSPDRQTEAFF. The CDR3 DNA reads as TGTGCCAGCTCACCGGACAGGCAGACTGAAGCTTTCTTT.

The rearrangement joins TRBV27 to TRBJ2-1; the match to TRBD2 covers 8 bases. The V segment lost 5 bases and the J segment 5 bases; nucleotides outside the gene matches: 11. The CDR3 runs to 16 residues. Per the germline V gene, CDR1 is MNHEY and CDR2 is SMNVEV (reference sequence). In DNA, the CDR3 is TGTGCCAGCAGTCCCCAACTAGCGGTGATTAACAATGAGCAGTTCTTC. It codes for CASSPQLAVINNEQFF.

This clone was detected a few times. The V and J genes are TRBV29-1 and TRBJ1-2, with D uncertain. The CDR3 loop spans 13 amino acids. Germline CDR1 reads SQVTM; CDR2 reads ANQGSEA. Trimming cost V 4 bases and J 2 bases, with 11 bases left between them. DNA of the CDR3: TGCAGCGTTGTAGGTCTGGGCAACTATGGCTACACCTTC. It encodes CSVVGLGNYGYTF.

The CDR3 region has the DNA TGCGCCAGCAGCTCGGGGGACAGTTCCTACGAGCAGTACTTC. Its protein product is CASSSGDSSYEQYF. The V call is TRBV5-1, the J call TRBJ2-7, with a tentative D call TRBD1 (7 bases). The V end was cut by 3 bases, the J end by 1 base, with 11 bases between. The germline CDR1 and CDR2 sequences are SGHRS and YFSETQ. The CDR3 consists of 14 residues.

The chain recombines TRBV18 with TRBJ2-2; 10 bases are a match to TRBD1. V trimming: 3 bases; J trimming: 5 bases; junction bases outside the gene matches: 9. Germline assignment: CDR1 KGHSH and CDR2 LQKENI. This CDR3 has 17 residues. The DNA of the CDR3 is TGTGCCAGCTCACCTCCGGGACAGGGGTCAAGGACCGGGGAGCTGTTTTTT. Its translation is CASSPPGQGSRTGELFF.

DNA for the CDR3: TGTGCCATCAGTGAGTCCTCGGCTAGCGGATCCTACGAGCAGTACTTC. It encodes CAISESSASGSYEQYF. The chain combines TRBV10-3 with TRBJ2-7, with TRBD2 identical over 7 bases. With V trimmed by 0 bases and J by 1 base, 6 bases remained unmatched. The CDR3 runs 16 residues. Germline lookup yields CDR1 ENHRY and CDR2 SYGVKD.

This clone was observed a handful of times. The genes are TRBV27 and TRBJ1-1; D gene uncertain. The CDR3 extends over 14 amino acids. Trimming took off 3 bases at V and 0 bases at J, with 8 bases between the two ends. Looked up from germline, CDR1 is MNHEY and CDR2 is SMNVEV (reference sequence). For the CDR3, the DNA is TGTGCCAGCAGTTTCCTTCACATGAACACTGAAGCTTTCTTT. Translating gives CASSFLHMNTEAFF.

This chain joins TRBV5-1 and TRBJ2-7, with D perhaps TRBD2 (5 bases). Germline V lookup: CDR1 SGHRS, CDR2 YFSETQ. With 3 bases removed from V and 6 bases from J, the gap between germline ends came to 22 bases. The CDR3 is 16 amino acids. The CDR3 sequence is CASSSLTRDRTGEQYF. CDR3 in DNA: TGCGCCAGCAGCTCCCTCACTCGCGACCGGACTGGCGAGCAGTACTTC.

The J gene is TRBJ2-7, the V gene TRBV5-1; D might be TRBD2 (5 bases). V lost 3 bases, J lost 7 bases, and 17 bases lay in between. The germline V gene has CDR1 SGHRS and CDR2 YFSETQ. This CDR3 comprises 14 residues. The DNA for the CDR3 is TGCGCCAGCAGCTCCGGGATGCTTTACGTTGAGCAGTACTTC. Protein sequence: CASSSGMLYVEQYF.

This clone was observed a handful of times. CDR3 loop: CASSPNSYSYEQYF. The CDR3 coding sequence is TGTGCCAGCAGCCCGAATAGTTACTCCTACGAGCAGTACTTC. The rearrangement joins TRBV5-4 to TRBJ2-7; D gene unclear. V was pared by 4 bases and J by 0 bases, with 11 bases between. Germline CDR1 reads SGHNT; CDR2 reads YYREEE (reference sequence). This CDR3 has 14 residues.

This clone was seen just once. V gene TRBV4-1 combines with J gene TRBJ2-1, with TRBD2 matching 8 bases. Looked up from germline, CDR1 is MGHRA and CDR2 is YSYEKL. Trimming at V came to 4 bases and at J to 5 bases, leaving 16 bases not matched to a gene. CDR3 size: 18 residues. The CDR3 spells CASSPRIAGRTENNEQFF. For the CDR3, the DNA is TGCGCCAGCAGCCCCCGAATAGCGGGAAGGACGGAGAACAATGAGCAGTTCTTC.

The CDR3 bases are TGTGCCTGGAGTGTATGGGGGCTGGGTAATGAAAAACTGTTTTTT. Its translation: CAWSVWGLGNEKLFF. This chain uses TRBV30 with TRBJ1-4, with D maybe TRBD1 (6 bases). The V end was cut by 0 bases, the J end by 4 bases, with 12 bases between. The CDR3 contains 15 residues. Germline loops: CDR1 GTSNPN, CDR2 SVGIG (reference sequence).

The J gene is TRBJ2-1, the V gene TRBV5-4; D is perhaps TRBD1 (7 bases). Germline assignment: CDR1 SGHNT and CDR2 YYREEE (reference sequence). The V and J ends lost 3 bases and 0 bases respectively, with 13 bases between them. The CDR3 extends over 16 amino acids. DNA for the CDR3: TGTGCCAGCAGCTCGGCGGGGACAGTCTCCTACAATGAGCAGTTCTTC. Protein sequence: CASSSAGTVSYNEQFF.

V and J are TRBV24-1 and TRBJ2-5; D uncertain. The V gene's germline CDR1 is KGHDR and CDR2 SFDVKD. V was clipped by 5 bases and J by 0 bases, with 6 bases between them. CDR3 length equals 13 residues. This CDR3 reads CATSGPDQETQYF. The CDR3 coding sequence is TGTGCCACCAGTGGCCCAGACCAAGAGACCCAGTACTTC.

The chain uses TRBV13 and TRBJ2-3; D perhaps matches TRBD2 (5 bases). V was shortened by 3 bases and J by 3 bases, with 19 bases between the two germline ends. The V gene's germline CDR1 is PRHDT and CDR2 FYEKMQ (reference sequence). The CDR3 spans 17 residues. The chain's CDR3 is CASSFSPRRLTTDTQYF. Here the CDR3 DNA reads TGTGCCAGCAGCTTCTCCCCCCGGAGGCTAACAACAGATACGCAGTATTTT.

V usage is TRBV5-4 and J usage is TRBJ2-7, with unresolved D. Per the germline V gene, CDR1 is SGHNT and CDR2 is YYREEE (reference sequence). V was trimmed by 4 bases and J by 6 bases, leaving 11 bases between them. CDR3 size: 12 residues. The CDR3, as DNA: TGTGCCAGCAGCCTAGTCTCGGGCGAGCAGTACTTC. Its translation is CASSLVSGEQYF.

This chain joins TRBV12-5 and TRBJ2-1, with D perhaps TRBD2 (6 bases). Looked up from germline, CDR1 is LGHNT and CDR2 is FRNRAP. The V end was cut by 4 bases, the J end by 2 bases, with 12 bases between. The CDR3 runs to 15 residues. CDR3 region: CASGSVAVPYNEQFF. CDR3 bases: TGTGCTAGTGGTTCAGTAGCGGTACCCTACAATGAGCAGTTCTTC.